These T cell receptor beta chains were read from a single sample in a study of blood T cell repertoires in COVID-19. This table comes from immunoSEQ multiplex PCR, and its TCRdb copy is limited to in-frame clones, with some not included. The data show around 150,000 clones, approximately 84% seen once. The specimen was PBMCs or T cells enriched from blood (not recorded which). Receptors were obtained from a woman in her forties or fifties with acute COVID-19. CDR3s include the opening cysteine and the closing phenylalanine or tryptophan. A D gene is named only where the DNA matches it firmly. Rows give clone size only sometimes, using once, few, many, or a class for an expanded clone.

once | TRBD1 | TRBJ1-1 | TRBV27 | TGTGCCAGCAGTTTAAATTGGGGACAGGGCCCCGAAGCTTTCTTT | CASSLNWGQGPEAFF
. | . | TRBJ2-7 | TRBV6-2/TRBV6-3 | TGTGCCAGCAGTCCCCCCGGGACAAAAGCCTACGAGCAGTACTTC | CASSPPGTKAYEQYF
few | TRBD1 | TRBJ2-5 | TRBV6-2/TRBV6-3 | TGTGCCAGCAGTCGGGCCGGAGGACAGGGGGCAATGGGATCTTGGGAGACCCAGTACTTC | CASSRAGGQGAMGSWETQYF
. | TRBD2 | TRBJ2-1 | TRBV9 | TGTGCCAGCAGCCCCGGGACTAGTTGGTCCCATGAGCAGTTCTTC | CASSPGTSWSHEQFF
. | TRBD1 | TRBJ1-5 | TRBV2 | TGTGCCAGCAGTGAGTGGGACAGGGGTAGGCAGCCCCAGCATTTT | CASSEWDRGRQPQHF
. | . | TRBJ1-5 | TRBV3-1/TRBV3-2 | TGTGCCAGCAGCCACTCCAATCAGCCCCAGCATTTT | CASSHSNQPQHF
. | . | TRBJ2-2 | TRBV4-2 | TGTGCCAGCAGCCAAGGGGCAGGGGCCTCAACCGGGGAGCTGTTTTTT | CASSQGAGASTGELFF
. | TRBD2 | TRBJ2-1 | TRBV19 | TGTGCCAGTAATATCCAAGCGGGGTACAATGAGCAGTTCTTC | CASNIQAGYNEQFF
. | TRBD2 | TRBJ2-7 | TRBV27 | TGTGCCAGCAGTTTTAAAGGAGGGAGGGCTGGGAACTACGAGCAGTACTTC | CASSFKGGRAGNYEQYF
. | TRBD2 | TRBJ2-1 | TRBV4-3 | TGCGCCAGCAGCCAAGGGACGGCGGGAGGGAGCAATGAGCAGTTCTTC | CASSQGTAGGSNEQFF
once | . | TRBJ1-3 | TRBV19 | TGTGCCAGCGGAGACAGGAGCTCTGGAAACACCATATATTTT | CASGDRSSGNTIYF
. | TRBD1 | TRBJ1-5 | TRBV19 | TGTGCCAGTAGTAGGACAGGGAACAATCAGCCCCAGCATTTT | CASSRTGNNQPQHF
. | . | TRBJ2-7 | TRBV4-3 | TGCGCCAGCAGCCAAGATCGTGGGCGGGCATCCGGGAAGCAGTACTTC | CASSQDRGRASGKQYF
. | TRBD1 | TRBJ2-3 | TRBV25-1 | TGTGCCAGCAGAAGAACAGGGGGCGCAGATACGCAGTATTTT | CASRRTGGADTQYF
. | . | TRBJ2-2 | TRBV11-3 | TGTGCCAGCAGCTTGCAGGCTTTATCCGGGGAGCTGTTTTTT | CASSLQALSGELFF
once | TRBD1 | TRBJ1-3 | TRBV5-1 | TGCGCCAGCAGCCAACGGACAGGGCGCTCTGGAAACACCATATATTTT | CASSQRTGRSGNTIYF
. | TRBD2 | TRBJ2-1 | TRBV6-4 | TGTGCCAGCAGTGCTAGGACTAGCGGGACGAATGAGCAGTTCTTC | CASSARTSGTNEQFF
. | . | TRBJ2-7 | TRBV9 | TGTGCCAGCAGCCCCCAGGGCACGAACTACGAGCAGTACTTC | CASSPQGTNYEQYF
once | TRBD1 | TRBJ1-5 | TRBV30 | TGTGCCTGGAGTGTAGGCCGAGGGGACAGGGGGAGACCTGGGGGCGGTCAGCCCCAGCATTTT | CAWSVGRGDRGRPGGGQPQHF
. | . | TRBJ2-7 | TRBV7-9 | TGTGCCAGCAGCGCCGGGGTAGGCCCTCACGAGCAGTACTTC | CASSAGVGPHEQYF
. | TRBD2 | TRBJ2-3 | TRBV4-2 | TGTGCCAGCAGCCAAATAGCGGGAGGGCCGTCCGATACGCAGTATTTT | CASSQIAGGPSDTQYF
. | . | TRBJ2-1 | TRBV7-9 | TGTGCCAGCAGCCCTCGCGGGCATCTCTACAATGAGCAGTTCTTC | CASSPRGHLYNEQFF
. | TRBD2 | TRBJ2-7 | TRBV5-6 | TGTGCCAGCAGCCCCCGTCTAGCGGCAGTCGAGCAGTACTTC | CASSPRLAAVEQYF
. | TRBD2 | TRBJ2-2 | TRBV19 | TGTGCCAGTAGTAAGGGACTAGCCCACACCGGGGAGCTGTTTTTT | CASSKGLAHTGELFF
. | . | TRBJ1-1 | TRBV7-2 | TGTGCCAGCAGCCCCCGTTCGAGCACTGAAGCTTTCTTT | CASSPRSSTEAFF
. | TRBD1 | TRBJ1-3 | TRBV30 | TGTGCCTCCATGAAGGGGGCCTCTGGAAACACCATATATTTT | CASMKGASGNTIYF
. | . | TRBJ1-2 | TRBV12-3/TRBV12-4 | TGTGCCAGCAGTTTGAGGGAGGGTGGTGGCTACACCTTC | CASSLREGGGYTF
few | . | TRBJ2-3 | TRBV5-1 | TGCGCCAGCAGCTACCCCCGGGAAGTAAATACGCAGTATTTT | CASSYPREVNTQYF
. | TRBD1 | TRBJ2-7 | TRBV6-5 | TGTGCCACCATCCCGGGACAGGGAAACGAGCAGTACTTC | CATIPGQGNEQYF
. | TRBD1 | TRBJ1-1 | TRBV7-9 | TGTGCCAGCAGCTACCGGGACAGGGGGCCTAACACTGAAGCTTTCTTT | CASSYRDRGPNTEAFF
. | . | TRBJ2-1 | TRBV25-1 | TGTGCCAGCAGTGGAGACACGAATGAGCAGTTCTTC | CASSGDTNEQFF
. | TRBD2 | TRBJ2-2 | TRBV5-4 | TGTGCCAGCAGCTTGGGGCGGGAGTTGGACACCGGGGAGCTGTTTTTT | CASSLGRELDTGELFF
. | . | TRBJ2-3 | TRBV5-1 | TGCGCCAGCAGCATCTCGCGGAGCACAGATACGCAGTATTTT | CASSISRSTDTQYF
. | . | TRBJ2-1 | TRBV3-1/TRBV3-2 | TGTGCCAGCAGCCAAGATATGAGGCCGAGCGTCGGAAACAATGAGCAGTTCTTC | CASSQDMRPSVGNNEQFF
. | TRBD2 | TRBJ2-7 | TRBV7-9 | TGTGCCAGCAGCCCTCCGGGACTAGCGCTCTCCTACGAGCAGTACTTC | CASSPPGLALSYEQYF
few | . | TRBJ1-1 | TRBV19 | TGTGCCAGTAGAGCTGCGGGGGAGAGTACTGAAGCTTTCTTT | CASRAAGESTEAFF
. | . | TRBJ1-1 | TRBV7-9 | TGTGCCAGCAGCCCTCAACGAAGGGGGATTGCTGAAGCTTTCTTT | CASSPQRRGIAEAFF